The rows below give T cell receptor beta chains drawn from one sample of a study of cytomegalovirus exposure and HLA in healthy donors. Using immunoSEQ multiplex PCR, the repertoire was profiled, and TCRdb retains in-frame clones only, with some absent. The table lists tens of thousands of clones, about two thirds of them singletons, with 20% to 25% in the top ten. Sequenced input: PBMCs. The receptors were gathered from a woman between 50 and 59 years old in good health and CMV-seropositive. Both conserved end residues are part of each CDR3. Fields, in order: clone size, D gene, V gene, J gene, CDR3 protein, CDR3 DNA. A D gene is named only where the DNA matches it firmly. Size values are once, few and many counts, or a class for expanded clones, and some rows have none.

-	-	TRBV7-8	TRBJ2-2	CASSPDTSTGELFF	TGTGCCAGCAGCCCCGACACGAGCACCGGGGAGCTGTTTTTT
-	-	TRBV6-6	TRBJ2-7	CASSWGDPGDYEQYF	TGTGCCAGCAGCTGGGGGGACCCGGGGGATTACGAGCAGTACTTC
-	TRBD1	TRBV4-3	TRBJ1-1	CASSQGQQGSSRAFF	TGCGCCAGCAGCCAAGGGCAACAGGGGTCCTCCAGAGCTTTCTTT
-	TRBD1	TRBV7-9	TRBJ2-2	CSSSPRTGANTGELFF	TGTTCCAGCAGCCCCCGGACAGGGGCGAACACCGGGGAGCTGTTTTTT
-	-	TRBV7-9	TRBJ1-6	CASSRDGRSPLHF	TGTGCCAGCAGCCGGGACGGGAGGTCACCCCTCCACTTT
-	TRBD1	TRBV5-6	TRBJ2-5	CASSRTGAEEVTQYF	TGTGCCAGCAGCAGGACAGGGGCCGAAGAGGTGACCCAGTACTTC
-	TRBD1	TRBV15	TRBJ2-7	CATSTLTGSYSYEQYF	TGTGCCACCAGCACATTGACAGGGAGTTACTCCTACGAGCAGTACTTC
-	TRBD1	TRBV7-9	TRBJ2-1	CASSLRQGTYNEQFF	TGTGCCAGCAGCCTCCGACAGGGGACCTACAATGAGCAGTTCTTC
-	-	TRBV30	TRBJ1-5	CAWSPGGQGNQPQHF	TGTGCCTGGAGCCCGGGGGGACAAGGTAATCAGCCCCAGCATTTT
-	-	TRBV7-2	TRBJ1-2	CASSQDSYGYTF	TGTGCCAGCAGCCAGGACAGCTATGGCTACACCTTC
few	-	TRBV6-5	TRBJ2-6	CASSYTRAAGANVLTF	TGTGCCAGCAGTTACACTAGGGCTGCCGGGGCCAACGTCCTGACTTTC
-	TRBD2	TRBV9	TRBJ2-2	CASSVTAGGFTGELFF	TGTGCCAGCAGCGTAACAGCGGGGGGTTTCACCGGGGAGCTGTTTTTT
-	TRBD1	TRBV5-1	TRBJ1-6	CASSLGEGASPLYF	TGCGCCAGCAGCTTGGGTGAGGGGGCATCACCCCTCTACTTT
-	TRBD1	TRBV29-1	TRBJ2-7	CSVEEDREGSYEQYF	TGCAGCGTTGAAGAGGACAGGGAAGGGTCCTACGAGCAGTACTTC
few	TRBD2	TRBV19	TRBJ2-1	CASSRAGGADSYNEQFF	TGTGCCAGTAGTAGGGCGGGGGGGGCGGATTCCTACAATGAGCAGTTCTTC
few	-	TRBV11-3	TRBJ1-5	CASSARQGHQPQHF	TGTGCCAGCAGCGCCCGCCAGGGGCATCAGCCCCAGCATTTT
-	TRBD2	TRBV18	TRBJ2-3	CASSPGTSGGPSTDTQYF	TGTGCCAGCTCACCAGGGACTAGCGGGGGACCGAGCACAGATACGCAGTATTTT
-	TRBD1	TRBV2	TRBJ2-3	CASRSSVGQGQITDTQYF	TGTGCCAGCCGATCCTCGGTGGGACAGGGTCAAATCACAGATACGCAGTATTTT
-	TRBD1	TRBV28	TRBJ2-7	CASSFRSMTGYVSYEQYF	TGTGCCAGCAGTTTTCGGTCCATGACAGGGTACGTCTCCTACGAGCAGTACTTC
few	TRBD2	TRBV11-2	TRBJ2-7	CASSSLLAENSYEQYF	TGTGCCAGCAGCTCGCTCCTAGCGGAGAACTCCTACGAGCAGTACTTC
-	-	TRBV5-4	TRBJ2-1	CASSLSSSYEQFF	TGTGCCAGCAGCTTAAGTAGTAGCTATGAGCAGTTCTTC
-	TRBD1	TRBV2	TRBJ2-6	CASTVDRISGANVLTF	TGTGCCAGCACGGTGGACAGGATCTCTGGGGCCAACGTCCTGACTTTC
-	TRBD2	TRBV6-1	TRBJ2-7	CASSEGSSWLAVSYEQYF	TGTGCCAGCAGTGAAGGGTCCTCCTGGCTAGCGGTCTCCTACGAGCAGTACTTC
-	-	TRBV7-8	TRBJ1-1	CASSYAGETEAFF	TGTGCCAGCAGCTATGCAGGGGAGACTGAAGCTTTCTTT
-	TRBD1	TRBV19	TRBJ1-6	CASTPGTGGNSPLHF	TGTGCCAGTACCCCGGGGACAGGTGGCAATTCACCCCTCCACTTT
-	TRBD2	TRBV28	TRBJ2-3	CASSLGLADTDTQYF	TGTGCCAGCTCCTTGGGACTAGCGGACACAGATACGCAGTATTTT
-	-	TRBV7-2	TRBJ2-1	CASSLAGGSNEQFF	TGTGCCAGCAGCTTAGCGGGGGGTTCAAATGAGCAGTTCTTC
-	-	TRBV27	TRBJ2-7	CASTPNRSSYEQYF	TGTGCCAGCACTCCTAACAGGAGCTCCTACGAGCAGTACTTC
-	-	TRBV28	TRBJ1-1	CASTPAGRGTEAFF	TGTGCCAGCACCCCGGCGGGGCGAGGAACTGAAGCTTTCTTT
-	TRBD2	TRBV27	TRBJ2-3	CASTLRAGGPNTQYF	TGTGCCAGCACCCTCAGGGCGGGGGGGCCGAATACGCAGTATTTT
-	-	TRBV30	TRBJ1-6	CAWNGNTGNSPLHF	TGTGCCTGGAACGGGAATACAGGGAATTCACCCCTCCACTTT
-	-	TRBV28	TRBJ1-4	CASRAAQGEKLFF	TGTGCCAGCAGGGCAGCTCAGGGTGAAAAACTGTTTTTT
-	-	TRBV2	TRBJ1-6	CASSASTGTYNSPLHF	TGTGCCAGCAGTGCCTCCACAGGTACCTATAATTCACCCCTCCACTTT
-	-	TRBV4-2	TRBJ2-1	CASSQDIGLASSYNEQFF	TGTGCCAGCAGCCAAGATATAGGCCTAGCGAGCTCCTACAATGAGCAGTTCTTC
-	TRBD1	TRBV28	TRBJ1-2	CATSDRASYTF	TGTGCCACTTCGGACAGGGCGAGCTACACCTTC
few	TRBD1	TRBV5-4	TRBJ2-4	CASSLGGQGADIQYF	TGTGCCAGCAGCTTGGGGGGACAGGGAGCAGACATTCAGTACTTC
-	TRBD1	TRBV5-1	TRBJ1-2	CASSLGQGTNYGYTF	TGCGCCAGCAGCCTCGGACAGGGGACTAACTATGGCTACACCTTC
few	-	TRBV6-1	TRBJ1-4	CASSASGYNEKLFF	TGTGCCAGCAGTGCCTCGGGGTACAATGAAAAACTGTTTTTT
-	-	TRBV20-1	TRBJ1-2	CSAPQNYGYTF	TGCAGTGCTCCCCAAAACTATGGCTACACCTTC
-	TRBD1	TRBV28	TRBJ1-4	CASRLTGGGEKLFF	TGTGCCAGCAGACTGACAGGGGGAGGCGAAAAACTGTTTTTT
-	TRBD2	TRBV9	TRBJ2-7	CASSVGGGAYEQYF	TGTGCCAGCAGCGTAGGGGGAGGGGCTTACGAGCAGTACTTC
few	-	TRBV11-2	TRBJ1-4	CASSLARKNEKLFF	TGTGCCAGCAGCTTAGCGAGGAAAAATGAAAAACTGTTTTTT
-	-	TRBV28	TRBJ1-2	CASSYSSNYGYTF	TGTGCCAGCAGTTATTCGTCGAACTATGGCTACACCTTC
-	-	TRBV6-4	TRBJ2-3	CACPPGGPLTDTQYF	TGTGCCTGCCCTCCCGGGGGGCCTCTGACAGATACGCAGTATTTT